These 10 T cell receptor beta chains originate from one sample sequenced in a study of T cell repertoires in cytomegalovirus infection. TCRdb reanalysed the reads using MiXCR and keeps one entry per CDR3 protein. This sample carries fewer than 550,000 distinct CDR3 sequences, 16% of them seen once, and the ten largest clones take 20% to 30%. Sequencing was carried out using CD8+ T cells from PBMCs. These receptors came from a human donor in good health (CMV status not recorded). Some clones in this sample may be carry-over from other donors' samples.

Worth noting for this clonotype: A read error may produce the germline difference seen at one junction end. The chain employs TRBV6-5 and TRBJ2-3; 9 bases map to TRBD2. The CDR3 spans 16 residues. Per the germline V gene, CDR1 is MNHEY and CDR2 is SVGAGI. The CDR3 DNA is TGTGCCAGCATTACCTTCCGCGGGGGGGCCGTAGATACGCAGTGTTTT. This sequence encodes CASITFRGGAVDTQCF.

This clonotype was recorded at least ten times. V gene TRBV27 combines with J gene TRBJ2-3, with 11 bases identical to TRBD2. CDR3 size: 14 residues. The germline gives CDR1 MNHEY, CDR2 SMNVEV (reference sequence). J was trimmed by 6 bases and V by 3 bases; bases with no gene match: 2. CDR3 DNA: TGTGCCAGCAGTTTTCTAGCGGGAGGTGATACGCAGTATTTT. Translation: CASSFLAGGDTQYF.

In this sample, this clonotype turned up many times. The chain joins TRBV5-4 to TRBJ2-3, with D hard to call. This CDR3 has 14 amino acids. CDR1 SGHNT and CDR2 YYREEE come from the germline V gene (reference sequence). V was clipped by 0 bases and J by 8 bases, with 13 bases between them. This CDR3 is CASSLEDDSSTQYF. Here the CDR3 DNA reads TGTGCCAGCAGCTTGGAAGACGACTCTAGTACGCAGTATTTT.

The V and J genes are TRBV12-5 and TRBJ2-7; the D gene is possibly TRBD2 (5 bases). The CDR3 loop spans 11 amino acids. V shed 3 bases and J shed 13 bases, with 13 bases lying between them. In germline, CDR1 is LGHNT, CDR2 FRNRAP. CDR3 region: CASGFNRDAYF. The CDR3, as DNA: TGTGCTAGTGGTTTCAACCGGGATGCATACTTC.

To note about this clonotype: This clone may be a read error of a much larger clone one base away. The chain recombines TRBV6-5 with TRBJ2-1, with a tentative D call TRBD1 (5 bases). This CDR3 is built from 14 residues. The ends were cut back, 2 bases at V and 8 bases at J, with 13 bases in the middle. From germline, CDR1 is MNHEY and CDR2 SVGAGI. The DNA for the CDR3 is TGTGCCAGCAGTTACGCGACATGGGGCCATGAGCAGTTCTTC. This sequence encodes CASSYATWGHEQFF.

The rearrangement uses TRBV4-1 and TRBJ2-1, with TRBD2 matching over 13 bases. This CDR3 is built from 17 residues. J was trimmed by 4 bases and V by 1 base; bases with no gene match: 4. Germline-derived CDR1 and CDR2 are MGHRA and YSYEKL. The CDR3 loop is CASSQGGTSGAYNEQFF. The CDR3 nucleotides read TGCGCCAGCAGCCAAGGCGGGACTAGCGGGGCTTACAATGAGCAGTTCTTC.

Ten or more counts support this clonotype. J is TRBJ2-7 and V is TRBV7-3; D ambiguous. The CDR3 runs to 13 residues. The V gene lost 5 bases and the J gene lost 7 bases, with 15 bases spanning the gap. Germline values: CDR1 SGHTA, CDR2 FQGTGA. This chain's CDR3 is CASSVTRTGEQYF. The CDR3 DNA reads as TGTGCCAGCAGCGTCACAAGGACCGGGGAGCAGTACTTC.

At least ten counts were recorded for this clonotype. The J gene is TRBJ2-2, the V gene TRBV11-2; TRBD1 aligns across 8 bases. This CDR3 contains 19 residues. CDR1 and CDR2 (germline): SGHAT, FQNNGV. J lost 0 bases, V lost 5 bases, and 14 bases had no gene match. CDR3 protein: CASSPEPGQEDSNTGELFF. The CDR3 nucleotides read TGTGCCAGCAGCCCCGAACCGGGACAGGAAGATTCGAACACCGGGGAGCTGTTTTTT.

The V and J genes are TRBV20-1 and TRBJ1-1; possibly TRBD1 for D (5 bases). V was trimmed by 1 base and J by 1 base, leaving 13 bases between them. This CDR3 region has 15 residues. Germline V gene sequence: CDR1 DFQATT, CDR2 SNEGSKA (reference sequence). As DNA, the CDR3 is TGCAGTGCTAGAGTTACGGGACGGTCGAACACTGAAGCTTTCTTT. It encodes CSARVTGRSNTEAFF.

In this sample, this clonotype turned up many times. V and J are TRBV7-9 and TRBJ1-1, with no clear D. Germline V gene data show CDR1 as SEHNR and CDR2 as FQNEAQ (reference sequence). CDR3 size: 14 residues. The V and J ends lost 4 bases and 4 bases respectively, with 13 bases between them. The chain's CDR3 is CASSSGLGGTEAFF. Written as DNA, the CDR3 is TGTGCCAGCAGCTCCGGGTTGGGTGGCACTGAAGCTTTCTTT.